The clone carrying this T cell receptor (beta chain) was detected ten times or more. This record belongs to a study of T-cell reconstitution after alpha-beta-depleted transplantation in children. The germline gives CDR1 SGHTA, CDR2 FQGNSA. J gave up 0 bases and V 2 bases, and 5 bases lay outside the gene matches. The CDR3 is made up of 17 amino acids. It was with unique molecular identifiers that the TCRbeta library was prepared. Using its own MiXCR run on the PCR reads, TCRdb lists one record per CDR3 protein. Of about 300,000 distinct CDR3 sequences detected, around 10% appear once; the ten largest clones hold less than 8%.

The V and J genes are TRBV7-2 and TRBJ2-3, with 10 nucleotides matching TRBD2. This sequence originates from a boy less than two years old with acute myeloid leukemia, due to receive a stem cell transplant. Sequenced here: PBMCs, sampled before TCRalphabeta/CD19-depleted stem cell transplant. The CDR3 reads CASSLKRGGGSTDTQYF. DNA of the CDR3: TGTGCCAGCAGCTTAAAGCGGGGGGGTGGGAGCACAGATACGCAGTATTTT.